This is a list of T cell receptor beta chains from one sample in a study of cytomegalovirus exposure and HLA in healthy donors. TCRdb's copy holds only in-frame clones and misses some; the assay was immunoSEQ multiplex PCR. The data show about 130,000 clones, 75% to 85% seen once. The sequenced material came from PBMCs. Source of these receptors: a man aged 40-55 years in good health and CMV-seronegative. Both conserved end residues are part of each CDR3. A D gene is named only where the DNA matches it firmly. Some rows mark clone size as missing; the rest say once, few, many or name a class of expanded clone.

TRBJ1-4 - TRBV28 TRBD1 TGTGCCAGCACCTCTTTGGGGACAGGCGATGAAAAACTGTTTTTT CASTSLGTGDEKLFF
TRBJ1-5 - TRBV7-9 - TGTGCCAGCAGCTTAGCTAGTAGCAATCAGCCCCAGCATTTT CASSLASSNQPQHF
TRBJ1-1 - TRBV6-1 TRBD1 TGTGCCAGCAGCGAATCGCGGGACAGACGAGCTTTCTTT CASSESRDRRAFF
TRBJ2-1 - TRBV2 TRBD1 TGTGCCAGCATCTTGACAGGGTCCTACAATGAGCAGTTCTTC CASILTGSYNEQFF
TRBJ1-2 - TRBV28 TRBD1 TGTGCCAGGGGAACCGGGACAGATTATGGCTACACCTTC CARGTGTDYGYTF
TRBJ2-7 few TRBV15 TRBD2 TGTGCCACCAGCAGAGGTGATAGCGGGAGGGGCCACGAGCAGTACTTC CATSRGDSGRGHEQYF
TRBJ2-3 - TRBV5-1 - TGCGCCAGCAGTCAGGGGTACACAGATACGCAGTATTTT CASSQGYTDTQYF
TRBJ1-1 - TRBV19 - TGTGCCAGCAAACACCTGAACACTGAAGCTTTCTTT CASKHLNTEAFF
TRBJ1-6 - TRBV5-4 TRBD1 TGTGCCAGCAGCTCCGGGACAGGGGGAACCGGTAATTCACCCCTCCACTTT CASSSGTGGTGNSPLHF
TRBJ1-1 few TRBV2 - TGTGCCAGCCTGAGGGAGAGGGAGACTGAAGCTTTCTTT CASLRERETEAFF
TRBJ2-3 - TRBV5-1 - TGCGCCAGCAGCTTGGAGAGCTATCCAGATACGCAGTATTTT CASSLESYPDTQYF
TRBJ2-7 - TRBV6-5 - TGTGCCAGCAGACAGGGAATCGCCTACGAGCAGTACTTC CASRQGIAYEQYF
TRBJ2-1 - TRBV29-1 - TGCAGCGTTGAAGAACGGTACAATGAGCAGTTCTTC CSVEERYNEQFF
TRBJ2-2 once TRBV7-2 TRBD2 TGTGCCAGCAGCTTAGTGACTAGCGGGAGACGGGCCGGGGAGCTGTTTTTT CASSLVTSGRRAGELFF
TRBJ1-5 - TRBV10-3 TRBD1 TGTGCCATCAGTGAAACCGGGACAGCAAGCAATCAGCCCCAGCATTTT CAISETGTASNQPQHF
TRBJ2-7 few TRBV18 - TGTGCCAGCTCACCACCGGCCAGGACAGACGAGCAGTACTTC CASSPPARTDEQYF
TRBJ2-1 - TRBV7-2 - TGTGCCAGCAGCCCGGGAGTATCCTACAATGAGCAGTTCTTC CASSPGVSYNEQFF
TRBJ1-5 - TRBV6-1 - TGTGCCAGCAGTGAACTCAGTATCAATAGCAATCAGCCCCAGCATTTT CASSELSINSNQPQHF
TRBJ2-3 few TRBV29-1 TRBD2 TGCAGCGTTGGGACTAGCGGTTTCACAGATACGCAGTATTTT CSVGTSGFTDTQYF
TRBJ1-2 - TRBV5-4 TRBD1 TGTGCCAGCAGCTCAACAGAGGGGGCATGGGGCTACACCTTC CASSSTEGAWGYTF
TRBJ2-1 - TRBV28 - TGTGCCAGCAGTTTAAGGCGGGGCCTCTCCTACAATGAGCAGTTCTTC CASSLRRGLSYNEQFF
TRBJ2-1 once TRBV27 TRBD2 TGTGCCAGCAGTCTGGGGACTAGAGGTGAGCAGTTCTTC CASSLGTRGEQFF
TRBJ1-5 - TRBV28 TRBD1 TGTGCCAGCAGTTTCTCCTCACCGGGACAGGGCGACTATAGCAATCAGCCCCAGCATTTT CASSFSSPGQGDYSNQPQHF
TRBJ1-5 - TRBV5-8 TRBD1 TGTGCCAGCAGCATCGGACAGGGCAATCAGCCCCAGCATTTT CASSIGQGNQPQHF
TRBJ1-2 - TRBV6-1 - TGTGCCGGCAGTGAATCGGGGACAAGCCTCTATGGCTACACCTTC CAGSESGTSLYGYTF
TRBJ2-7 few TRBV5-6 TRBD1 TGTGCCAGCAGCTCCCGGCTTACAGGGGGCTTCCTGTACTTC CASSSRLTGGFLYF
TRBJ2-1 - TRBV27 TRBD2 TGTGCCAGCAGTTTATCCGGGACTAGCGGGAGCAATGAGCAGTTCTTC CASSLSGTSGSNEQFF
TRBJ2-1 - TRBV5-6 TRBD1 TGTGCCAGCAGCCCGGTTGGGACAGTCTCCTACAATGAGCAGTTCTTC CASSPVGTVSYNEQFF
TRBJ2-7 - TRBV28 - TGTGCCAGCGGACCGGGGCAGGGGCCCAACTACGAGCAGTACTTC CASGPGQGPNYEQYF
TRBJ1-5 - TRBV19 - TGTGCCAGTAGTACTCAGGAGAGGGGCAATCAGCCCCAGCATTTT CASSTQERGNQPQHF
TRBJ2-7 - TRBV7-9 - TGTGCCAGCACCCCGAGGGGGGGCAGCTACGAGCAGTACTTC CASTPRGGSYEQYF
TRBJ2-5 - TRBV29-1 - TGCAGCGTTGTACCTGGGGGCGAGGAGACCCAGTACTTC CSVVPGGEETQYF
TRBJ2-1 - TRBV2 - TGTGCCAGCCGATCAGCGGGCTCCTACAATGAGCAGTTCTTC CASRSAGSYNEQFF
TRBJ2-2 - TRBV28 TRBD2 TGTGCCAGCAGTTCGGACGGGACTAGCGGGAGGGCCGGGGAGCTGTTTTTT CASSSDGTSGRAGELFF
TRBJ1-5 few TRBV7-2 - TGTGCCAGCAGCTCGGACAGAAATCAGCCCCAGCATTTT CASSSDRNQPQHF
TRBJ2-2 - TRBV2 - TGTGCCAGCTCCTTTGAGAGGGAGCTGTTTTTT CASSFERELFF
TRBJ1-1 - TRBV19 TRBD1 TGTGCCAGTAGTATAGATGACAGGGCGGCCGCTGAAGCTTTCTTT CASSIDDRAAAEAFF